This entry lists 18 T cell receptor beta chains sequenced from one sample in a study of T cells in Graves' hyperthyroidism and ophthalmopathy. Researchers took RNA transcripts and amplified the TCR beta CDR3 regions from them. The study used the HTBI primer set for a first-round RT-PCR of the TCR CDR3. One entry per CDR3 protein, called by TCRdb with MiXCR from the multiplex PCR reads. This table holds around 480,000 distinct CDR3 sequences, about 15% found once. Sequenced: blood. These receptors came from a woman aged 18-30 years with Graves' hyperthyroidism.

Many counts were recorded for this clonotype. The chain combines TRBV6-1 with TRBJ1-1; D gene unclear. The CDR3 covers 14 residues. Looked up from germline, CDR1 is MNHNS and CDR2 is SASEGT. Trimming stripped 5 bases from V and 4 bases from J, with 14 bases between. CDR3 DNA sequence: TGTGCCAGCAGTTATACCAACTGGGGCACTGAAGCTTTCTTT. This translates into CASSYTNWGTEAFF.

Worth noting for this clonotype: At one boundary the junction diverges from the germline segment, which might be a read error. This chain connects TRBV12-3 or TRBV12-4 to TRBJ1-1; D ambiguous. The CDR3 totals 15 residues. In DNA form, the CDR3 reads TGTGCCGGCAGTGCAACCGCCCGACAGAACACTGAAGCTTTCTTT. It encodes CAGSATARQNTEAFF.

This clonotype appeared a few times. This chain joins TRBV25-1 and TRBJ1-1; perhaps TRBD1 as D (5 bases). The CDR3 consists of 13 residues. V dropped 4 bases and J dropped 3 bases, with 9 bases sitting between them. The germline gives CDR1 MGHDK, CDR2 SYGVNS. The CDR3 nucleotides read TGTGCCAGCAGTGTACAGGCCCACACTGAAGCTTTCTTT. Protein: CASSVQAHTEAFF.

The chain recombines TRBV6-5 with TRBJ1-5, with D unresolved. The V end was cut by 0 bases, the J end by 1 base, with 10 bases between. CDR1 MNHEY and CDR2 SVGAGI come from the germline V gene. The CDR3 totals 16 residues. The CDR3 DNA follows: TGTGCCAGCAGTTACTCTGGCCAGCCGAGCAATCAGCCCCAGCATTTT. This sequence encodes CASSYSGQPSNQPQHF.

This clonotype was recorded at least ten times. This chain joins TRBV10-3 and TRBJ1-1, with a tentative D call TRBD1 (6 bases). Germline CDR1 reads ENHRY; CDR2 reads SYGVKD. Trimming took 4 bases from V and 1 from J, leaving 16 bases between them. This CDR3 region has 16 residues. The DNA of the CDR3 is TGTGCCATCAGTGTCGAAGGCAGGGGTCAGAACACTGAAGCTTTCTTT. Encoded protein: CAISVEGRGQNTEAFF.

The table lists this clonotype with a count of one. The chain links TRBV4-1 to TRBJ2-7; tentative D call: TRBD1 (6 bases). Germline CDR1 reads MGHRA; CDR2 reads YSYEKL. CDR3 length: 14 residues. Trimming shortened V by 4 bases and J by 6 bases, and 16 bases separated the two germline ends. The CDR3 protein is CASSLRDNSFEQYF. CDR3 nucleotides: TGCGCCAGCAGCCTCCGGGACAATAGCTTCGAGCAGTACTTC.

There are many counts of this clonotype. CDR3 protein: CASSPSADIYGYTF. The CDR3 coding sequence is TGTGCCAGCAGCCCCTCCGCAGACATCTATGGCTACACCTTC. V gene TRBV7-9 combines with J gene TRBJ1-2; D gene unclear. The germline V gene encodes CDR1 SEHNR and CDR2 FQNEAQ (reference sequence). The CDR3 is made up of 14 amino acids. V lost 5 bases to trimming and J lost 4 bases, with 14 bases between them.

This clonotype was counted at least ten times. The chain recombines TRBV5-1 with TRBJ2-1, with D possibly TRBD1 on 6 matching bases. Looked up from germline, CDR1 is SGHRS and CDR2 is YFSETQ. This CDR3 comprises 16 residues. V gave up 3 bases and J gave up 5 bases, with 18 bases separating them. CDR3 residues: CASSWAPGHRDNEQFF. CDR3 bases: TGCGCCAGCAGCTGGGCTCCGGGACATCGCGACAATGAGCAGTTCTTC.

This clonotype has a handful of counts. A read error may be the cause here, since a much bigger clone is one base away. No conserved phenylalanine or tryptophan ends this CDR3, so it is likely a read error. The CDR3 DNA reads TGTGCCAGCAGTTTAGGGGTTGGAGGGGGCTATGGCTACACCCTC. Amino acid sequence: CASSLGVGGGYGYTL. The rearrangement joins TRBV27 to TRBJ1-2, with D possibly TRBD1 on 6 matching bases. Germline-derived CDR1 and CDR2 are MNHEY and SMNVEV (reference sequence). The CDR3 sequence is 15 residues long. V was trimmed by 2 bases and J by 4 bases, leaving 14 bases between them.

This chain connects TRBV19 to TRBJ1-5; D ambiguous. CDR1 and CDR2 from the germline V gene are LNHDA and SQIVND (reference sequence). The germline V and J ends were trimmed by 5 bases and 7 bases, with 9 bases remaining between them. CDR3 length: 12 amino acids. Written as DNA, the CDR3 is TGTGCCAGTAGTCAAATGGGGCAGCCCCAGCATTTT. Its protein product is CASSQMGQPQHF.

This clonotype was seen at least ten times. The V and J genes are TRBV5-6 and TRBJ2-3; D perhaps matches TRBD2 (5 bases). The CDR3 totals 14 residues. The V and J ends lost 1 base and 2 bases respectively, with 8 bases between them. The germline gives CDR1 SGHDT, CDR2 YYEEEE. This chain's CDR3 is CASSLSADTDTQYF. CDR3 bases: TGTGCCAGCAGCTTGTCAGCGGACACAGATACGCAGTATTTT.

The chain has TRBV12-3 or TRBV12-4 and TRBJ2-1; TRBD2 aligns across 9 bases. The J segment lost 7 bases and the V segment lost 7 bases, leaving 5 bases of the junction unmatched. This CDR3 is 13 amino acids long. The CDR3 bases are TGTGCCAGCATCTTTAGCGGGAGTAATGAGCAGTTCTTC. It encodes CASIFSGSNEQFF.

This clonotype has a count of ten or more. J is TRBJ2-1 and V is TRBV12-3 or TRBV12-4; D gene ambiguous. V was cut by 4 bases and J by 1 base, with 11 bases left in between. The CDR3 sequence is 15 residues long. CDR3 coding DNA: TGTGCCAGCAGTTGGGGTATCCGGTCCTACAATGAGCAGTTCTTC. As protein: CASSWGIRSYNEQFF.

The gene calls are TRBV15 and TRBJ1-4; 8 bases match TRBD1. This CDR3 spans 15 amino acids. Per the germline V gene, CDR1 is LNHNV and CDR2 is YYDKDF (reference sequence). V trimming: 8 bases; J trimming: 3 bases; junction bases outside the gene matches: 8. The CDR3 reads CATRDRRVANEKLFF. CDR3 nucleotides: TGTGCCACCCGGGACAGGCGGGTAGCTAATGAAAAACTGTTTTTT.

In this sample, this clonotype turned up a few times. The chain recombines TRBV5-6 with TRBJ2-7; the D gene is possibly TRBD2 (5 bases). V was cut by 5 bases and J by 7 bases, with 22 bases left in between. Germline V lookup: CDR1 SGHDT, CDR2 YYEEEE. The CDR3 length is 15 residues. The CDR3 loop is CASRSGVGSSGEQYF. The CDR3 bases are TGTGCCAGCAGGTCCGGGGTTGGCAGTAGTGGGGAGCAGTACTTC.

This clonotype showed up many times. The chain is built from TRBV10-3 and TRBJ2-3; TRBD2 matches 11 bases. The germline V gene encodes CDR1 ENHRY and CDR2 SYGVKD. Trimming removed 6 bases from V and 0 bases from J; junction bases left unmatched: 5. The CDR3 spans 16 residues. For the CDR3, the DNA is TGTGCCATCAGACTGACTAGCGGGGAAAGCACAGATACGCAGTATTTT. Translated: CAIRLTSGESTDTQYF.

This clonotype was found a few times. The CDR3 region is CASSDKIAGSQETQYF. CDR3 DNA sequence: TGTGCCAGCAGCGACAAGATAGCGGGGAGCCAAGAGACCCAGTACTTC. This rearrangement joins TRBV9 to TRBJ2-5; TRBD2 aligns across 8 bases. The CDR3 loop spans 16 amino acids. The V segment lost 3 bases and the J segment 1 base; nucleotides outside the gene matches: 8. In germline, CDR1 is SGDLS, CDR2 YYNGEE.

The chain couples TRBV12-3 or TRBV12-4 to TRBJ1-2, with D hard to call. Trimming shortened V by 7 bases and J by 8 bases, and 14 bases separated the two germline ends. The CDR3 sequence is 12 residues long. This chain's CDR3 is CASTLGREGYTF. CDR3 DNA sequence: TGTGCCAGCACCCTTGGGAGGGAGGGCTACACCTTC.